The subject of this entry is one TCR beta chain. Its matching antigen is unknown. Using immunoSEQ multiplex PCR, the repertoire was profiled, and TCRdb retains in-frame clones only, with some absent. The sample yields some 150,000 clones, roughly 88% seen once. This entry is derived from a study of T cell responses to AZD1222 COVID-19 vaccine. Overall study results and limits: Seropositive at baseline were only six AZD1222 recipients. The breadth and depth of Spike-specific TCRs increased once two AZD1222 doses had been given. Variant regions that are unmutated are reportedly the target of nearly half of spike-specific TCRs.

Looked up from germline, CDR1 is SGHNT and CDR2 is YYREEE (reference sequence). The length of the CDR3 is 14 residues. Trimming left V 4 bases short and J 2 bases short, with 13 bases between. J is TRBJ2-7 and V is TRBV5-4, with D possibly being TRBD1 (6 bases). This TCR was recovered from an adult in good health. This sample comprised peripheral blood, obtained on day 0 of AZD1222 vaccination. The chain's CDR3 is CASSPNRVPYEQYF. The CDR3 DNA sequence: TGTGCCAGCAGCCCTAACAGGGTTCCCTACGAGCAGTACTTC.